This TCR beta chain is drawn from a study of T cell repertoires in cytomegalovirus infection. Using its own MiXCR run on the reads, TCRdb lists one record per CDR3 protein. Here the sample spans almost 500,000 distinct CDR3 sequences, about 10% being singletons. In this sample, this clonotype turned up many times. Its antigen is undetermined. The CDR3 consists of 14 residues. Trimming removed 5 bases at V and 9 bases at J, with 17 bases between. Germline CDR1 reads GTSNPN; CDR2 reads SVGIG (reference sequence). Study-level results: Carriers of CMV and the relevant HLA type were discriminated by public TCR beta frequency.

The TCR was taken from a human donor in good health (CMV status not recorded). Some clones in this sample may be carry-over from other donors' samples. The source material was PBMCs. V usage is TRBV30 and J usage is TRBJ1-6, with D uncertain. CDR3 protein: CAWRREFILSPLHF. The DNA of the CDR3 is TGTGCCTGGCGAAGGGAGTTCATTCTTTCACCCCTCCACTTT.